Listed below are T cell receptor beta chains from one sample, sequenced in a study of cytomegalovirus exposure and HLA in healthy donors. The table came from immunoSEQ multiplex PCR; TCRdb's copy has only in-frame clones and leaves some out. Found here are more than 100,000 clones, around 86% of them singletons; the top ten hold over 2%. Sequencing was carried out using PBMCs. Receptors originate from a man between 25 and 39 years old in good health and CMV-seronegative. Each CDR3 is given with its conserved first and last residue. Each record gives: V gene, clone size, J gene, D gene, CDR3 protein, CDR3 DNA. D genes are given only for firm matches. Size values are once, few and many counts, or a class for expanded clones, and some rows have none.

TRBV5-4	-	TRBJ2-1	-	CASSLADISYNEQFF	TGTGCCAGCAGCTTAGCAGACATCTCCTACAATGAGCAGTTCTTC
TRBV4-3	-	TRBJ2-1	-	CASSQDNERPRQFF	TGCGCCAGCAGCCAAGATAATGAACGTCCGCGCCAGTTCTTC
TRBV10-1	-	TRBJ1-3	-	CASSSGIGNTIYF	TGCGCCAGCAGCTCGGGAATTGGAAACACCATATATTTT
TRBV19	-	TRBJ2-5	-	CASSINRVEETQYF	TGTGCCAGTAGTATTAACAGGGTAGAAGAGACCCAGTACTTC
TRBV4-1	-	TRBJ2-5	TRBD2	CASSQELSGGAWEQYF	TGCGCCAGCAGCCAAGAATTGAGCGGGGGGGCGTGGGAGCAGTACTTC
TRBV25-1	few	TRBJ2-4	TRBD1	CASSEGQLAKNSQYF	TGTGCCAGCAGTGAGGGACAGCTAGCCAAAAACAGTCAGTACTTC
TRBV10-3	-	TRBJ2-3	TRBD1	CAIRPEDRATDTQYF	TGTGCCATCAGACCGGAGGACAGGGCAACAGATACGCAGTATTTT
TRBV7-2	-	TRBJ1-1	TRBD1	CASSLDGEGAGTEAFF	TGTGCCAGCAGCTTAGATGGAGAGGGGGCCGGCACTGAAGCTTTCTTT
TRBV18	-	TRBJ1-3	-	CASSPSKAPGNTIYF	TGTGCCAGCTCACCATCGAAAGCGCCTGGAAACACCATATATTTT
TRBV6-6	-	TRBJ1-6	TRBD1	CASSLDRGKNSPLHF	TGTGCCAGCAGCCTGGACAGGGGGAAAAATTCACCCCTCCACTTT
TRBV5-5	-	TRBJ1-2	-	CASSWGRWGSNYGYTF	TGTGCCAGCAGCTGGGGGAGGTGGGGGTCTAACTATGGCTACACCTTC
TRBV15	-	TRBJ1-2	TRBD1	CAISTGDNYGYTF	TGTGCCATTTCGACAGGGGACAACTATGGCTACACCTTC
TRBV7-9	-	TRBJ2-7	TRBD2	CASSLVPTAGDEQYF	TGTGCCAGCAGCTTAGTCCCAACAGCGGGGGACGAGCAGTACTTC
TRBV5-1	-	TRBJ1-6	-	CASAVGVGDSPLHF	TGCGCCAGCGCGGTTGGTGTCGGAGATTCACCCCTCCACTTT
TRBV5-1	-	TRBJ2-3	TRBD2	CASSFSGGGDTQYF	TGCGCCAGCAGCTTTAGCGGGGGGGGAGATACGCAGTATTTT
TRBV6-5	-	TRBJ2-7	TRBD2	CASSGGVYEQYF	TGTGCCAGCAGTGGGGGGGTCTACGAGCAGTACTTC
TRBV30	-	TRBJ1-1	-	CAWSVGGTWEAFF	TGTGCCTGGAGTGTTGGGGGGACTTGGGAAGCTTTCTTT
TRBV28	-	TRBJ1-2	TRBD1	CASSPGQGQYYGYTF	TGTGCCAGCAGCCCCGGACAGGGTCAATACTATGGCTACACCTTC
TRBV5-1	once	TRBJ1-1	-	CASEAGELIGTEAFF	TGCGCCAGCGAGGCAGGGGAATTGATCGGGACTGAAGCTTTCTTT
TRBV6-5	-	TRBJ1-1	-	CASSYSEGVNTEAFF	TGTGCCAGCAGTTACTCGGAGGGAGTGAACACTGAAGCTTTCTTT
TRBV6-1	-	TRBJ1-5	TRBD1	CASRPGQGASQPQHF	TGTGCCAGCAGGCCGGGACAGGGGGCATCTCAGCCCCAGCATTTT
TRBV7-9	-	TRBJ2-2	TRBD2	CASSFFAGAGELFF	TGTGCCAGCAGCTTTTTTGCGGGGGCCGGGGAGCTGTTTTTT
TRBV4-3	-	TRBJ2-7	-	CASSQYLQGNEQYF	TGCGCCAGCAGCCAATACCTACAGGGTAACGAGCAGTACTTC
TRBV4-3	-	TRBJ2-5	TRBD1	CASSQVWTGTKETQYF	TGCGCCAGCAGCCAAGTCTGGACAGGAACGAAAGAGACCCAGTACTTC
TRBV6-5	-	TRBJ1-2	-	CASSYSKVGGIGGYTF	TGTGCCAGCAGTTACTCGAAGGTGGGGGGAATCGGTGGCTACACCTTC
TRBV5-8	-	TRBJ1-1	-	CASGPRGRGGTEAFF	TGTGCCAGCGGGCCCAGGGGAAGGGGCGGCACTGAAGCTTTCTTT
TRBV29-1	-	TRBJ2-3	TRBD2	CSVERGGRDTQYF	TGCAGCGTTGAGCGGGGGGGCCGAGATACGCAGTATTTT
TRBV10-3	-	TRBJ2-5	TRBD1	CAISEGTGFQETQYF	TGTGCCATCAGTGAGGGGACAGGTTTCCAAGAGACCCAGTACTTC
TRBV6-6	-	TRBJ1-1	-	CASSFQNTEAFF	TGTGCCAGCAGTTTCCAGAACACTGAAGCTTTCTTT
TRBV13	-	TRBJ1-4	TRBD1	CASSLTGGAANEKLFF	TGTGCCAGCAGCTTAACAGGGGGCGCGGCTAATGAAAAACTGTTTTTT
TRBV28	-	TRBJ2-1	TRBD2	CASRPGLAAYNEQFF	TGTGCCAGCAGACCGGGACTAGCGGCCTACAATGAGCAGTTCTTC
TRBV28	-	TRBJ1-4	-	CASSSPSSPATNEKLFF	TGTGCCAGCAGTAGTCCTTCGAGCCCCGCAACTAATGAAAAACTGTTTTTT
TRBV5-6	-	TRBJ1-4	TRBD1	CASSLAAGGNEKLFF	TGTGCCAGCAGCTTGGCGGCAGGGGGTAATGAAAAACTGTTTTTT
TRBV29-1	-	TRBJ2-2	-	CSVNGGAGSNTGELFF	TGCAGCGTTAACGGGGGTGCGGGCTCGAACACCGGGGAGCTGTTTTTT
TRBV6-5	-	TRBJ1-2	-	CASREGQLYGYTF	TGTGCCAGCAGGGAGGGGCAGCTCTATGGCTACACCTTC
TRBV19	-	TRBJ2-2	TRBD2	CASSIVGSGGAGTGELFF	TGTGCCAGTAGTATAGTCGGTAGCGGGGGTGCGGGCACCGGGGAGCTGTTTTTT
TRBV2	-	TRBJ2-5	-	CASSDRSQETQYF	TGTGCCAGCAGTGATCGGAGCCAAGAGACCCAGTACTTC
TRBV6-1	-	TRBJ1-1	TRBD1	CASSAIQGMAPEAFF	TGTGCCAGCAGTGCTATACAGGGGATGGCCCCTGAAGCTTTCTTT
TRBV25-1	once	TRBJ2-3	-	CASSEPDRNTDTQYF	TGTGCCAGCAGTGAACCTGACAGGAACACAGATACGCAGTATTTT
TRBV2	few	TRBJ1-5	TRBD1	CASSAAQEGANQPQHF	TGTGCCAGCAGTGCAGCCCAAGAGGGGGCAAATCAGCCCCAGCATTTT
TRBV29-1	-	TRBJ1-2	TRBD1	CSVDWDRGGEGYTF	TGCAGCGTTGACTGGGACAGGGGGGGCGAGGGCTACACCTTC
TRBV27	-	TRBJ2-2	TRBD1	CASSQNAGGTGELFF	TGTGCCAGCAGTCAAAACGCAGGGGGAACCGGGGAGCTGTTTTTT